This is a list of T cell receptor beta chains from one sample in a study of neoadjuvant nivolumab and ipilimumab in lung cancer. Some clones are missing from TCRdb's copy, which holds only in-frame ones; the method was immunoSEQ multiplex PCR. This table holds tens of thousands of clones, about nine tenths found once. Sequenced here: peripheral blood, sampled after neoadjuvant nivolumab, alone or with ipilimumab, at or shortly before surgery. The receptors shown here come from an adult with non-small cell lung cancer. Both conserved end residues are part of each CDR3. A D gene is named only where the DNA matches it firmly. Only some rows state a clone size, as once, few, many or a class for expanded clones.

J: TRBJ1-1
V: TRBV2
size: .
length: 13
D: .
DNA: TGTGCCAGCAGCGGACGGGCGGGGTCGGAAGCTTTCTTT
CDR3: CASSGRAGSEAFF

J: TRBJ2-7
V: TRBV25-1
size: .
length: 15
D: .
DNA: TGTGCCAGCAGTCAAGGAGGGGTTCTAATAAACGAGCAGTACTTC
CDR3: CASSQGGVLINEQYF

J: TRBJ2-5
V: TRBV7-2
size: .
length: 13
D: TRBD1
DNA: TGTGCCAGCAGGGATACAGGGGTAGAGACCCAGTACTTC
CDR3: CASRDTGVETQYF

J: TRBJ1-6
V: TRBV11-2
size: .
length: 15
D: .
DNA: TGTGCCAGCAGCTTACTAGGGGCGCAGGGGTCACCCCTCCACTTT
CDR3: CASSLLGAQGSPLHF

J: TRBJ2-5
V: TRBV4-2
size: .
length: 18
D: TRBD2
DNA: TGTGCCAGCAGCCAAGAGGGAAGGACTAGCGGGGGGTTGGAGACCCAGTACTTC
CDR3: CASSQEGRTSGGLETQYF

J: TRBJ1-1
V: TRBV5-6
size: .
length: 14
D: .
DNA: TGTGCCAGCAGCTCGGGCTGGGGGAACACTGAAGCTTTCTTT
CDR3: CASSSGWGNTEAFF

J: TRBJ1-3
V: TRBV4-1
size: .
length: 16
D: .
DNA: TGCGCCAGCAGCCCCGTATGGGGGTCCTCTGGAAACACCATATATTTT
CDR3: CASSPVWGSSGNTIYF

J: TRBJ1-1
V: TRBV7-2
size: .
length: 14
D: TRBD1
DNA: TGTGCCAGCAGCTTAACGACAGGGTGGACTGAAGCTTTCTTT
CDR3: CASSLTTGWTEAFF

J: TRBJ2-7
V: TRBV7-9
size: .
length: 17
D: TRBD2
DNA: TGTGCCAGCAGCTGGGGGGGCGAGCGGGGGAACTACTACGAGCAGTACTTC
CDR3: CASSWGGERGNYYEQYF

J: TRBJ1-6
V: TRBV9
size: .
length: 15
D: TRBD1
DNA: TGTGCCAGCAGCACCCGGGACAGGGGTAGCTCACCCCTCCACTTT
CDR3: CASSTRDRGSSPLHF

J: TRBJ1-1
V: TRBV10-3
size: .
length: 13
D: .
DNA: TGTGCCGCTGGTGAGGGAGCCACCACTGAAGCTTTCTTT
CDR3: CAAGEGATTEAFF

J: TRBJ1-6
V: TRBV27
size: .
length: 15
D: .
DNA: TGTGCCAGCAGATCCCCCGGACGGATAAATTCACCCCTCCACTTT
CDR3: CASRSPGRINSPLHF

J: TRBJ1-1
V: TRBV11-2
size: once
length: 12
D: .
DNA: TGTGCCAGCAGCCGAGAACAGGAAGTGGCTTTCTTT
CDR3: CASSREQEVAFF

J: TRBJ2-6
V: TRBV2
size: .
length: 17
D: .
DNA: TGTGCCAGCAGTGAACAGGGACCCTACTCTGGGGCCAACGTCCTGACTTTC
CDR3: CASSEQGPYSGANVLTF

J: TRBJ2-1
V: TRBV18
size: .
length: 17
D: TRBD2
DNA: TGTGCCAGCTCACCACCGGAGCTAGCGGGGGGGCCGCATGAGCAGTTCTTC
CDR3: CASSPPELAGGPHEQFF

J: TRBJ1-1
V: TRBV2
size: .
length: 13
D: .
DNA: TGTGCCAGCAGCCTAAACCAGGGCGGCGGAGCTTTCTTT
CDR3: CASSLNQGGGAFF

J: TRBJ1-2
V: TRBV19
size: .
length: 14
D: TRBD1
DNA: TGTGCCAGTAGTGGCCGACAGGGATGGTATGGCTACACCTTC
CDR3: CASSGRQGWYGYTF

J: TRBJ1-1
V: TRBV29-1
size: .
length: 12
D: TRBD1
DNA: TGCAGCGTCGCACAGGGGTTAACTGAAGCTTTCTTT
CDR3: CSVAQGLTEAFF

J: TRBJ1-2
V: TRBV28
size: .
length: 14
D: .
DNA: TGTGCCAGCAGTCGCCAGACTGAGGGCTATGGCTACACCTTC
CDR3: CASSRQTEGYGYTF

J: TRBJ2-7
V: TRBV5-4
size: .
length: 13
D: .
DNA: TGTGCCAGCAGCTTAGGGAAAACCTACGAGCAGTACTTC
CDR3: CASSLGKTYEQYF

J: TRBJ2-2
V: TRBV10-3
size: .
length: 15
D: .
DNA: TGTGCCATCAGTGAGTCGAAGGGGGAACCCGGGGAGCTGTTTTTT
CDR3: CAISESKGEPGELFF

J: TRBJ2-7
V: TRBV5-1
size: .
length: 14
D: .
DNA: TGCGCCAGCACCATAACAGGGGGAGGGTACGAGCAGTACTTC
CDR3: CASTITGGGYEQYF

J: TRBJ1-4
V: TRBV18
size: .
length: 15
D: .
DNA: TGTGCCAGCTCACCACTTGGGACACGAGATGAAAAACTGTTTTTT
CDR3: CASSPLGTRDEKLFF

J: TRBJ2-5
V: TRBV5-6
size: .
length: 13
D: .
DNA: TGTGCCAGCAGCTTGGCAACAGGGGAGACCCAGTACTTC
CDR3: CASSLATGETQYF

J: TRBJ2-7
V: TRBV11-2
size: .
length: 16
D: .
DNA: TGTGCCAGCAGCCCCCGTGGCATGGCAGGCGCCTACGAGCAGTACTTC
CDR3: CASSPRGMAGAYEQYF

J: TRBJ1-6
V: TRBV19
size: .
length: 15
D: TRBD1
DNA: TGTGCCAGTATGAGAGGGACAGAATTTAATTCACCCCTCCACTTT
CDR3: CASMRGTEFNSPLHF

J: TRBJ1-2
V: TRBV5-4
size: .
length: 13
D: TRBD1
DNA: TGTGCCAGCAAGGAGGGGGCGGACTATGGCTACACCTTC
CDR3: CASKEGADYGYTF

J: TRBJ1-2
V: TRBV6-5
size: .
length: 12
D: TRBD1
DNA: TGTGCCAGCAGTGCAGGGGGATCTGGCTACACCTTC
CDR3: CASSAGGSGYTF

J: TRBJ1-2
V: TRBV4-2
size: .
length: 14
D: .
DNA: TGTGCCAGCAGCCAAGATAGGGGAACCTATGGCTACACCTTC
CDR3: CASSQDRGTYGYTF

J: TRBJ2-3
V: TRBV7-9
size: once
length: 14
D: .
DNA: TGTGCCAGCAGCTTAGTCCTAGCTGGAGATACGCAGTATTTT
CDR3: CASSLVLAGDTQYF

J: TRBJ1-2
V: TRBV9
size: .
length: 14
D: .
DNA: TGTGCCAGCAGCGCTCCGACGGATCACGATGGCTACACCTTC
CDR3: CASSAPTDHDGYTF

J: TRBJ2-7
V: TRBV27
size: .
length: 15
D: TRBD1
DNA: TGTGCCAGCAGTTTAACCGGGACAGGGACATACGAGCAGTACTTC
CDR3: CASSLTGTGTYEQYF

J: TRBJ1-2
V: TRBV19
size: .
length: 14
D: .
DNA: TGTGCCAGTAGTACGGGGTCTCGGCCGTCCGGCTACACCTTC
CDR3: CASSTGSRPSGYTF

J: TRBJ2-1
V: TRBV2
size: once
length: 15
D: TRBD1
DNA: TGTGCCAGTAGCGACCGGGACAGGGGGACCCATGAGCAGTTCTTC
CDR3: CASSDRDRGTHEQFF

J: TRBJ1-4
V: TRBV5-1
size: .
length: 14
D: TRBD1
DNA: TGCGCCAGCAGCTTGACAGGGGTGGGCGAAAAACTGTTTTTT
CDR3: CASSLTGVGEKLFF

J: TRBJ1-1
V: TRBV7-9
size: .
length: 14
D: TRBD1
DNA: TGTGCCAGCAGCCGGGACAGGGAGTACACTGAAGCTTTCTTT
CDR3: CASSRDREYTEAFF

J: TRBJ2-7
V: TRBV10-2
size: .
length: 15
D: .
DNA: TGCGCCAGAGGTTTGAGCTTAGCGGAGAACTACGAGCAGTACTTC
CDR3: CARGLSLAENYEQYF

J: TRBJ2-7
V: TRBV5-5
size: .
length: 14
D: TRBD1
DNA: TGTGCCAGCAGTACCGGGACAGCTGCCTACGAGCAGTACTTC
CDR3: CASSTGTAAYEQYF

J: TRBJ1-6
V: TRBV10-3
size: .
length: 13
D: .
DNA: TGTGCCATCAGTGAGACGTATAATTCACCCCTCCACTTT
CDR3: CAISETYNSPLHF

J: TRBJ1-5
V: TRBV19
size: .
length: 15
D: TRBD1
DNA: TGTGCCAGTACGAGACAGGGGAAAGTAGACCAGCCCCAGCATTTT
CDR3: CASTRQGKVDQPQHF

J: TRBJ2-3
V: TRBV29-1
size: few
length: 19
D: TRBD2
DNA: TGCAGCGTTGAACTCCCCGGGGGACTAGCGGGGGCCATCACAGATACGCAGTATTTT
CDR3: CSVELPGGLAGAITDTQYF

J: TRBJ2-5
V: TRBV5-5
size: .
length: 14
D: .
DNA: TGTGCCAGCAACCTGGGGGTCGAGAAAGAGACCCAGTACTTC
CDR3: CASNLGVEKETQYF